The rows below give T cell receptor beta chains drawn from one sample of a study of blood T cell repertoires in COVID-19. Data came from immunoSEQ multiplex PCR; TCRdb stores just in-frame clones and leaves some out. This table holds 90,000 to 150,000 clones, around 86% found once. Sequenced sample: peripheral blood. The receptors originated from a man at least 80 years old with acute or convalescent COVID-19. CDR3s include the opening cysteine and the closing phenylalanine or tryptophan. The D gene is left open where the match is weak. Clone size, where shown, is once, few, many, or a class for clones that have expanded.

D gene	J gene	V gene	clone size	CDR3 DNA	CDR3 protein
.	TRBJ1-1	TRBV2	.	TGTGCCAGCAGAGGACAACCTAACACTGAAGCTTTCTTT	CASRGQPNTEAFF
.	TRBJ1-2	TRBV5-5	.	TGTGCCAGCAACCCCTCACTCGGGGACTATGGCTGCACCTTC	CASNPSLGDYGCTF
.	TRBJ2-1	TRBV5-1	once	TGCGCCAGCAGCGTGGGGGCTCACTCTCCAGGGGAGCAGTTCTTC	CASSVGAHSPGEQFF
.	TRBJ2-7	TRBV30	few	TGTGCCTGGAGTCTCAGCTCCTACGAGCAGTACTTC	CAWSLSSYEQYF
TRBD1	TRBJ1-4	TRBV2	.	TGTGCCAGCAGTACCGACAGGGGTCGCGAAAAACTGTTTTTT	CASSTDRGREKLFF
TRBD2	TRBJ2-5	TRBV28	.	TGTGCCAGCAGGCGCGGGACTAGCGGGACCAAAGAGACCCAGTACTTC	CASRRGTSGTKETQYF
TRBD2	TRBJ2-3	TRBV7-6	.	TGTGCCAGCAGCTCCGCGATAGCGGGGGCCACAGATACGCAGTATTTT	CASSSAIAGATDTQYF
TRBD2	TRBJ2-1	TRBV18	.	TGTGCCAGCTCACCACAGACTAGCGGGGAGCGGCAGTTCTTC	CASSPQTSGERQFF
.	TRBJ1-2	TRBV15	.	TGTGCCACCAGCAGAGATGAGGAGGTTCTTGGCTACACCTTC	CATSRDEEVLGYTF
.	TRBJ1-6	TRBV6-4	.	TGTGCCAGCAGGGACAGTACAGGGCTCGGCTCCTATAATTCACCCCTCCACTTT	CASRDSTGLGSYNSPLHF
.	TRBJ1-1	TRBV7-9	.	TGTGCCAGCAGCGGACAGTCTTATCCCCTGGGGACTGAAGCTTTCTTT	CASSGQSYPLGTEAFF
.	TRBJ2-1	TRBV6-6	.	TGTGCCAGCAGTTCCCGGGACTCCCCGTCCTACAATGAGCAGTTCTTC	CASSSRDSPSYNEQFF
TRBD2	TRBJ2-5	TRBV7-9	.	TGTGCCAGCAGCTTGGCTAGCGGGACTGAGACCCAGTACTTC	CASSLASGTETQYF
TRBD1	TRBJ1-3	TRBV12-5	.	TGTGCTAGTGGCTTTTCTGGGACAGGGGCCTCTGGAAACACCATATATTTT	CASGFSGTGASGNTIYF
.	TRBJ2-7	TRBV9	.	TGTGCCAGCAGCCCTACCGGTGAATTCTACGAGCAGTACTTC	CASSPTGEFYEQYF
TRBD1	TRBJ1-1	TRBV25-1	.	TGTGCCAGCCTCGGGCAGGGGGATCGTGAAGCTTTCTTT	CASLGQGDREAFF
TRBD2	TRBJ2-1	TRBV5-4	few	TGTGCCAGCAGCCCAGCGGGGGGTTCCTACAATGAGCAGTTCTTC	CASSPAGGSYNEQFF
TRBD2	TRBJ2-7	TRBV6-6	.	TGTGCCAGCAGTCTTCAACTAGCGCAGTACGAGCAGTACTTC	CASSLQLAQYEQYF
TRBD2	TRBJ2-7	TRBV18	.	TGTGCCAGCTCCCCGCAGGTGGCTAGCGGGGACGAGCAGTACTTC	CASSPQVASGDEQYF
TRBD2	TRBJ2-1	TRBV19	.	TGTGCCAGTAGTTTAGGACTAGCGGGAGGGACCTACAATGAGCAGTTCTTC	CASSLGLAGGTYNEQFF
.	TRBJ1-4	TRBV11-2	.	TGTGCCAGCAGCCCGGAGGGGTCGAGGGCGGTAGAAAAACTGTTTTTT	CASSPEGSRAVEKLFF
TRBD1	TRBJ1-2	TRBV29-1	.	TGCAGCGTTGTGGGGGGCAAGGGACAGGGAAACTATGGCTACACCTTC	CSVVGGKGQGNYGYTF
TRBD2	TRBJ2-7	TRBV7-8	.	TGTGCCAGCAGCTCTAGAAGCGGGAGAGACTCCTACGAGCAGTACTTC	CASSSRSGRDSYEQYF
TRBD1	TRBJ1-1	TRBV19	.	TGTGCCAGTAGTATGCAGGGGGTGGGTACTGAAGCTTTCTTT	CASSMQGVGTEAFF
TRBD1	TRBJ2-7	TRBV11-2	.	TGTGCCAGCAGGAAAACAGGGGGCTCACCCTACGAGCAGTACTTC	CASRKTGGSPYEQYF
.	TRBJ1-6	TRBV11-2	.	TGTGCCAGCAGCGGGTCCGGACTTTCACCCCTCCACTTT	CASSGSGLSPLHF
.	TRBJ1-5	TRBV6-1	.	TGTGCCAGCAGTGAAACGCTATCAGGGGTTCAGCCCCAGCATTTT	CASSETLSGVQPQHF
TRBD1	TRBJ1-2	TRBV7-9	.	TGTGCCAGCAGCCCCGGGACAGCCGGCTACACCTTC	CASSPGTAGYTF
.	TRBJ2-1	TRBV5-1	once	TGCGCCAGCAGCTTCGGACAGACAAACTCCTACAATGAGCAGTTCTTC	CASSFGQTNSYNEQFF
TRBD2	TRBJ2-1	TRBV24-1	.	TGTGCCACCAGTGATACACAAGGACTAGCGAGTCTGGGTGAGCAGTTCTTC	CATSDTQGLASLGEQFF
.	TRBJ2-2	TRBV14	.	TGTGCCAGCAGCCAAGTGAGGCCCACGAACACCGGGGAGCTGTTTTTT	CASSQVRPTNTGELFF
TRBD1	TRBJ2-7	TRBV19	.	TGTGCCACCTCTCTATCCGGGACAGGTGCCTACGAGCAGTACTTC	CATSLSGTGAYEQYF
TRBD2	TRBJ2-5	TRBV5-1	.	TGCGCCAGCAGCACCACTAGCGGGGCACTCCAAGAGACCCAGTACTTC	CASSTTSGALQETQYF
.	TRBJ2-7	TRBV5-5	.	TGTGCCAGCAGCTTGGAGGTTTGGAGGGGCAAGTACTTC	CASSLEVWRGKYF
TRBD1	TRBJ2-1	TRBV7-9	.	TGTGCCAGCAGCTTGTGGGACAGGGGAAACAATGAGCAGTTCTTC	CASSLWDRGNNEQFF
TRBD1	TRBJ2-7	TRBV4-1	.	TGCGCCAGCAGCCAAGGGGACAGGGGGGCCTACGAGCAGTACTTC	CASSQGDRGAYEQYF
TRBD1	TRBJ1-6	TRBV4-3	.	TGCGCCAGCAGCCAAGAGAGGGGGCCGAATTCACCCCTCCACTTT	CASSQERGPNSPLHF